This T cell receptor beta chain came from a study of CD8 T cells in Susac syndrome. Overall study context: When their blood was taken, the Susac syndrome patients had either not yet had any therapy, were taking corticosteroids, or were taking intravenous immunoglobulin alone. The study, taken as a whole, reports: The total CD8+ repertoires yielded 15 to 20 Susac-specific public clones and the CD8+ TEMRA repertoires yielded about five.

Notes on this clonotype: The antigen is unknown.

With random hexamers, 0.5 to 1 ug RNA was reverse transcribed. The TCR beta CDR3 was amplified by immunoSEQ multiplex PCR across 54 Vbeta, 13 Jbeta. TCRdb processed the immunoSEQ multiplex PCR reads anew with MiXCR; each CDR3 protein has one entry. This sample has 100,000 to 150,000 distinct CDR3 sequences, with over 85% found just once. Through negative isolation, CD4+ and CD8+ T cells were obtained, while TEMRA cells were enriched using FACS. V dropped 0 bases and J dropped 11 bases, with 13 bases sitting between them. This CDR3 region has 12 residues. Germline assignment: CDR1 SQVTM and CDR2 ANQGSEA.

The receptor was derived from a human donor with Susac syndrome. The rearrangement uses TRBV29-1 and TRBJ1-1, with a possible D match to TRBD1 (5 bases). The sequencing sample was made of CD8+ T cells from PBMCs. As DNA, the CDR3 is TGCAGCGTTGAAGATTTTCGGGGCTCGGCTTTCTTT. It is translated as CSVEDFRGSAFF.